This T cell receptor (beta chain) comes out of a study of T cell responses to AZD1222 COVID-19 vaccine listed by TCRdb under 2021. Study-wide context: TCR sequencing was performed for about 250 trial participants, of whom roughly 200 were given two doses of AZD1222 and approximately 25 were given two doses of MenACWY control vaccine. Enrollment into the trials was organized by age into subgroups of 18-55, 56-69 and 70-plus years, and those subgroups contained about 150, 27 and 61 TCR-sequenced participants, respectively.

On this clone: The antigen it recognizes is unknown. No base qualities exist here, and no much larger clone lies one base off it.

In the germline V gene (reference sequence), CDR1 corresponds to LNHNV and CDR2 to YYDKDF. The junction carries 13 bases between V and J, which are trimmed by 6 bases and 5 bases respectively. The CDR3 holds 13 amino acids from the cysteine to the phenylalanine. Solely the CDR3 DNA is kept, with 39 bases framed from the first base. Summary of the overall study and its limitations: Spike-specific TCR breadth and depth rose significantly after two AZD1222 doses compared with day 0 and with MenACWY recipients. In the small 56-69-year group, the increase in depth fell short of significance, most likely because of low power. Conclusions about previously exposed vaccinees were limited because only 6 or 7 AZD1222 recipients were SARS-CoV-2 seropositive at baseline. Participants were mostly white British, with more females than males. The authors suggested clonal diversity may have been underestimated. Epitopes outside the regions mutated in the B.1.351 and B.1.1.7 variants were reportedly recognized by nearly half of the unique spike-specific TCRs. Because no day 14 peak-response samples were available, repertoires were characterized only after the peak T cell response. CD4 TCRs associated with the vaccine covered the entire spike protein, and the dominant responses were in regions 160-218 and 743-854.

This sample's time point label indicates: baseline before first vaccination. The treatment or condition label corresponds to: meningococcal conjugate vaccine given as trial control. Vaccinee samples came from UK trials COV001 and COV002, including a single-blind randomized controlled phase 2/3 trial of AZD1222 (ChAdOx1 nCoV-19) in healthy adults. Trial participant PBMC samples were collected at day 0 and day 28 after the second dose for TCRbeta chain sequencing. The CDR3 regions of human TCRbeta chains were analyzed by immunosequencing. In the authors' own workflow: Repertoire TCRs were matched against a reference library of SARS-CoV-2-specific TCRs generated with the MIRA antigen-specificity platform. Breadth was defined as the fraction of unique TCRs that were SARS-CoV-2-associated. Depth was defined as the fraction of total T cells that were SARS-CoV-2-associated. Using the MIRA data, each spike-specific TCR was assigned both to the spike region to which the TCR was reactive and to a CD4 or CD8 class. Log10-transformed breadth and depth values were compared by one-way ANOVA with Sidak's multiple comparisons tests. The source is immuneACCESS, and TCRdb retained only in-frame sequences with V and J called. Part of the clones is not carried over; for the studies checked, unresolved V genes explain less than half of this, and the remainder is unexplained. D and trimming were read from the DNA, whereas the V and J calls and clone size are those reported in that table. For this sample there are about 130,000 clones; less than 95% appear just once. The top ten clonotypes cover around 4.5% of the sample.

The sequencing here drew on peripheral blood, taken on day 0 of MenACWY control vaccination. The TCR comes from an adult in good health. The rearranged chain carries TRBV15 and TRBJ2-5, and the D gene may be TRBD2, 5 bases matching. The CDR3 region: CATSGLARETQYF. The nucleotides read TGTGCCACCAGTGGGCTAGCCAGGGAGACCCAGTACTTC. Here the CDR3 is joined to the reference TRBV15 and TRBJ2-5 genes, and the full variable domain is: DAMVIQNPRYQVTQFGKPVTLSCSQTLNHNVMYWYQQKSSQAPKLLFHYYDKDFNNEADTPDNFQSRRPNTSFCFLDIRSPGLGDTAMYLCATSGLARETQYFGPGTRLLVL.